This TCR beta chain originates from a study of CD8 T cells in ankylosing spondylitis. This clonotype was detected many times. Its target is unknown. TCRdb analysed the 5' RACE reads with MiXCR anew, one entry per CDR3 protein. The sample contains some 220,000 distinct CDR3 sequences, 8% to 10% of which appear only once. General study points: Those disease-linked clones were CD8+; they were also relatively rare in peripheral blood. Reports of some motif variants in reactive arthritis synovial fluid and blood predate this one.

This TCR was recovered from a female donor with ankylosing spondylitis or in good health (not recorded which). Material: blood, either unsorted or a sorted T cell fraction (not recorded which).

The CDR3 DNA is TGTGCCAGCAGTTCGGACCCGACCTACGAGCAGTACTTC. Its protein product is CASSSDPTYEQYF. This chain uses TRBV5-6 with TRBJ2-7; D call uncertain. V gave up 5 bases and J gave up 2 bases, with 11 bases separating them. This CDR3 spans 13 amino acids. Per the germline V gene, CDR1 is SGHDT and CDR2 is YYEEEE.